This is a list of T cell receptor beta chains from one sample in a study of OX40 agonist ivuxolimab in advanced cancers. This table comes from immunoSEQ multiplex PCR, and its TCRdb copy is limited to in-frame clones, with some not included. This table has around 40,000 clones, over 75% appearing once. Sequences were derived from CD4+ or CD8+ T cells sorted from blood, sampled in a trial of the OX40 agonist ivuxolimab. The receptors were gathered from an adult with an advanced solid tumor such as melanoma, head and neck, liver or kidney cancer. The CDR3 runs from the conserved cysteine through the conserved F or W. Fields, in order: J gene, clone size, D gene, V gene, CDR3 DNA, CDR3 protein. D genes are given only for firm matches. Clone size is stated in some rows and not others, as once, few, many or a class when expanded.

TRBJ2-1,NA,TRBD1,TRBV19,TGTGCCAGTAGTATGGCAGGGGGCCCCAATGAGCAGTTCTTC,CASSMAGGPNEQFF
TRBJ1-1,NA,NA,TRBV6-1,TGTGCCAGCAGTGACTCTCTCAACGGGGACACTGAGGCTTTCTTT,CASSDSLNGDTEAFF
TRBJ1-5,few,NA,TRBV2,TGTGCCAGCAGTAAACCTGGACTTAGCAATCAGCCCCAGCATTTT,CASSKPGLSNQPQHF
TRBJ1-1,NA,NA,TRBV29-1,TGCAGCGTTGAGGGGGAGGCTGAAGCTTTCTTT,CSVEGEAEAFF
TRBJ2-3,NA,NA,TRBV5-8,TGTGCCAGCAGAACGGGACTCCGCACAGATACGCAGTATTTT,CASRTGLRTDTQYF
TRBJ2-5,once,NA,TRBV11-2,TGTGCCAGCAGCTTAAGGGGGGGATATCAAGAGACCCAGTACTTC,CASSLRGGYQETQYF
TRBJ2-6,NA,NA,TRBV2,TGTGCCAGCAGCTCCCTGTCCTCTGGGGCCAACGTCCTGACTTTC,CASSSLSSGANVLTF
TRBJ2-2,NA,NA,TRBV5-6,TGTGCCAGCAGCTTGGCGCCCGGGGACGGCGGGGAGCTGTTTTTT,CASSLAPGDGGELFF
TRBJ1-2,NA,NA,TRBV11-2,TGTGCCAGCAGCTTAGAGGGGGGACTCTATGGCTACACCTTC,CASSLEGGLYGYTF
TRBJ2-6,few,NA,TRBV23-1,TGCGCCAGCAGTCAATCGGCCCCTCCCGGGGCCAACGTCCTGACTTTC,CASSQSAPPGANVLTF
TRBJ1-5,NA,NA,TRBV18,TGTGCCAGCTCACTGGACAATAGCAATCAGCCCCAGCATTTT,CASSLDNSNQPQHF
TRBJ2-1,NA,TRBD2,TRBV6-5,TGTGCCAGCAGTGTCGGGGGGGCGGGATATTACGAGCAGTTCTTC,CASSVGGAGYYEQFF
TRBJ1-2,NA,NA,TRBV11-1,TGTGCCAGCAGCGTTGGCCGGGGGAAGGATTGGAGCTACACCTTC,CASSVGRGKDWSYTF
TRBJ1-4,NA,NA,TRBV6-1,TGTGCCAGCAGTGTGATAGGGGGGGCACCTAATGAAAAACTGTTTTTT,CASSVIGGAPNEKLFF
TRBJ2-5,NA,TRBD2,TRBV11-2,TGTGCCAGCAGCGGTAGCGGGGGGGTGTATCTGTGGGAGACCCAGTACTTC,CASSGSGGVYLWETQYF
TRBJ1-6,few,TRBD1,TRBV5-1,TGCGCCAGCAGCTTGGACAGGGGGCTCTCACCCCTCCACTTT,CASSLDRGLSPLHF
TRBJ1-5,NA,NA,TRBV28,TGTGCCAGCAGGATTAAGGCGATCAAATTCAATCAGCCCCAGCATTTT,CASRIKAIKFNQPQHF
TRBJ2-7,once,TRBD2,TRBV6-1,TGTGCCAGCAACCTTGGGGGGAGGGGCTACGAGCAGTACTTC,CASNLGGRGYEQYF
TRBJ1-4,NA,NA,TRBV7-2,TGTGCCAGCAGCCCGCAAGTTGCAACTAATGAAAAACTGTTTTTT,CASSPQVATNEKLFF
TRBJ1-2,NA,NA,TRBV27,TGTGCCAGCAGTTTATTGGGGGCCGATGGCTACACCTTC,CASSLLGADGYTF
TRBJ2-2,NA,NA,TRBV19,TGTGCGAGTAATTGGGCCGGAGGGACATCGAACACCGGGGAGCTGTTTTTT,CASNWAGGTSNTGELFF
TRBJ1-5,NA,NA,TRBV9,TGTGCCAGCAGCGTAGATGGGGGTAGGAATCAGCCCCAGCATTTT,CASSVDGGRNQPQHF
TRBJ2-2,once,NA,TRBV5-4,TGTGCCAGCAGCTTGCCGGCGAACACCGGGGAGCTGTTTTTT,CASSLPANTGELFF
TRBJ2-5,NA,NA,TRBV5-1,TGCGCCAGCAGCTTGGGTAGTCCGGGGGAGACCCAGTACTTC,CASSLGSPGETQYF
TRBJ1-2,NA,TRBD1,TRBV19,TGTGCCAGTAGTCAAGGACAGGGAGGAACCTATGGCTACACCTTC,CASSQGQGGTYGYTF
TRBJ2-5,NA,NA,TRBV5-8,TGTGCCAGCAGTCCCGGACTGCCCGAGACCCAGTACTTC,CASSPGLPETQYF
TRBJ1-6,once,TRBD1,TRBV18,TGTGCCAGCTCACCACAGGGGGCCAATTCACCCCTCCACTTT,CASSPQGANSPLHF
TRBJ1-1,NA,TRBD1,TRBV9,TGTGCCAGCAGCGTTGGTGGGACAGGGAGCACTGAAGCTTTCTTT,CASSVGGTGSTEAFF
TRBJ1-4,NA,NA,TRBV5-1,TGCGCCAGCAGCCTGAACGACGGTGGTAGGGAAAAACTGTTTTTT,CASSLNDGGREKLFF
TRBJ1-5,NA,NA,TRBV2,TGTGCCAGCACCGTGGGCATCAATCAGCCCCAGCATTTT,CASTVGINQPQHF
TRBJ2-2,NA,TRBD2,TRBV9,TGTGCCAGCAGCCAGGCGGGGGGCACCGGGGAGCTGTTTTTT,CASSQAGGTGELFF
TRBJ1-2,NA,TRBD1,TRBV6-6,TGTGCCAGCAGTTGGAACCCGGGACAGGGGATCGGTGGCTACACCTTC,CASSWNPGQGIGGYTF
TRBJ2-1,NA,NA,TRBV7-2,TGTGCCAGCAGCTTAGCTTTGAGGGGAGAGCAGTTCTTC,CASSLALRGEQFF
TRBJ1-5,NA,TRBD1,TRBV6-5,TGTGCCAGCAGGGGACAGGGGGGTCAGCCCCAGCATTTT,CASRGQGGQPQHF
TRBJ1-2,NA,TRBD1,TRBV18,TGTGCCAGCTCGGGGGACAGGGCTTTTGGCTACACCTTC,CASSGDRAFGYTF
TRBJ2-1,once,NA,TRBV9,TGTGCCAGCAGCGGCCTCGGGGGAAATGAGCAGTTCTTC,CASSGLGGNEQFF
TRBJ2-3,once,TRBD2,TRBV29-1,TGCAGCGCGGGAGGGTTTGACACAGATACGCAGTATTTT,CSAGGFDTDTQYF
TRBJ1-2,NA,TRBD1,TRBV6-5,TGTGCCAGCAGTTCGGACAGGGGGCTCTTTAATGGCTACACCTTC,CASSSDRGLFNGYTF
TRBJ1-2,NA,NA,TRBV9,TGTGCCAGCAGCGTAACAGGAAACTACTATGGCTACACCTTC,CASSVTGNYYGYTF
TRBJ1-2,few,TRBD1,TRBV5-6,TGTGCCAGCAGCGCTCCGGGACAGACGTTTCAGGGCTACACCTTC,CASSAPGQTFQGYTF
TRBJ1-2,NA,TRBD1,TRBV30,TGTGCCTGGAGTGGGGACAGGGTAGGTGGCTACACCTTC,CAWSGDRVGGYTF
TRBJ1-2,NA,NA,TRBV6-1,TGTGCCAGCAGTGAAAGGATGGAGGGGCGGAAGGGCTACACCTTC,CASSERMEGRKGYTF
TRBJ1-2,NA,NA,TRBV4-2,TGTGCCAGCAGCCAAGATGCGGAGAAACTCTATGGCTACACCTTC,CASSQDAEKLYGYTF
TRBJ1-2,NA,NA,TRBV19,TGTGCCAGTAGTCTCTCAGCAGAGAGGGATGGCTACACCTTC,CASSLSAERDGYTF
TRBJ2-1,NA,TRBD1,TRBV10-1,TGCGCCAGCAAGAAACAGGGGTTCTACAATGAGCAGTTCTTC,CASKKQGFYNEQFF
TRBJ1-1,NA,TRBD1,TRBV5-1,TGCGCCAGCAGCTTGGGACAGGGGGCGCTTGGTGAAGCTTTCTTT,CASSLGQGALGEAFF
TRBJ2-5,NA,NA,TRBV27,TGTGCCAGCAAGGCGGGGTTTCAAGAGACCCAGTACTTC,CASKAGFQETQYF
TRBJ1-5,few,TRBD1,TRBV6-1,TGTGCCAGCAGTGAAAAAGGACAGGGGAATCAGCCCCAGCATTTT,CASSEKGQGNQPQHF
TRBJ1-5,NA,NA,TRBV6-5,TGTGCCAGCAAATATAGCAATCAGCCCCAGCATTTT,CASKYSNQPQHF
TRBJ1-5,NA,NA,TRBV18,TGTGCCAGCTCACCGGGACAAAATCAGCCCCAGCATTTT,CASSPGQNQPQHF
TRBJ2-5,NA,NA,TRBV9,TGTGCCAGCAGCGTAGGTGTTGGGCCAGTCCAAGAGACCCAGTACTTC,CASSVGVGPVQETQYF
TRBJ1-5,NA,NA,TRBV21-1,TGTGCCAGCAGCCCAAACATCGCAGGGAGGCAGCCCCAGCATTTT,CASSPNIAGRQPQHF
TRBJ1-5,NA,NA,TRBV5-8,TGTGCCAGCAGCCCACAAATTCTTCTTAATCAGCCCCAGCATTTT,CASSPQILLNQPQHF
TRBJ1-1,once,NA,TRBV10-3,TGTGCCATCAGTGAGTCGAGGTTTCTGTCAGGGGCGAACACTGAAGCTTTCTTT,CAISESRFLSGANTEAFF
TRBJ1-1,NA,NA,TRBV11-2,TGTGCCAGCAGCATCATTGGCCAGAAGGGAAGGAACACTGAAGCTTTCTTT,CASSIIGQKGRNTEAFF
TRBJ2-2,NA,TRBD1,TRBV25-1,TGTGCCAGCAGTGCCCCCGGGACAGGGGACACCGGGGAGCTGTTTTTT,CASSAPGTGDTGELFF
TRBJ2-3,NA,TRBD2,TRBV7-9,TGTGCCAGCAGCTTAGCGGGGACTAGCGGGGCCACAGATACGCAGTATTTT,CASSLAGTSGATDTQYF
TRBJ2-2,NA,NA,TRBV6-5,TGTGCCAGCAGACAGGGCTCGAACACCGGGGAGCTGTTTTTT,CASRQGSNTGELFF
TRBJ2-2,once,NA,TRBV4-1,TGCGCCAGCAGCCTCCCGGAACCGGGACACTCGAACACCGGGGAGCTGTTTTTT,CASSLPEPGHSNTGELFF
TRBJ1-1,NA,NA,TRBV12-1,TGTGCCAGCAGCTTTGCGAGGGGGCTGGGGAACACTGAAGCTTTCTTT,CASSFARGLGNTEAFF